A single sample gave rise to the 9 T cell receptor beta chains below, sequenced in a study of CD8 T cells in ankylosing spondylitis. TCRdb independently ran MiXCR on the 5' RACE reads; one entry per CDR3 protein. Found here are roughly 190,000 distinct CDR3 sequences, around 13% of them singletons; the top ten hold 16%. What was sequenced was blood, either unsorted or a sorted T cell fraction (not recorded which). The origin of the receptors is a male donor with ankylosing spondylitis or in good health (not recorded which).

The table lists this clonotype with many counts. CDR3 amino acids: CSVKQGASSYNEQFF. Written as DNA, the CDR3 is TGCAGCGTGAAACAGGGGGCAAGCTCCTACAATGAGCAGTTCTTC. The chain carries TRBV29-1 and TRBJ2-1; 9 bases align to TRBD1. CDR3 length: 15 residues. CDR1 is SQVTM and CDR2 is ANQGSEA in the germline V gene. J gave up 0 bases and V 6 bases, and 6 bases lay outside the gene matches.

This rearrangement joins TRBV7-9 to TRBJ2-7, with 9 nucleotides matching TRBD2. Germline V gene data show CDR1 as SEHNR and CDR2 as FQNEAQ (reference sequence). V gave up 1 base and J gave up 2 bases; unmatched junction bases: 9. The CDR3 length is 17 residues. The CDR3 is CASSLVFGAGGTYEQYF. CDR3 nucleotide sequence: TGTGCCAGCAGCTTAGTCTTTGGAGCGGGAGGAACCTACGAGCAGTACTTC.

The chain joins TRBV9 to TRBJ2-4, with 8 bases that match TRBD1. The CDR3 extends over 16 amino acids. CDR1 SGDLS and CDR2 YYNGEE come from the germline V gene. Losses at the gene ends were 0 bases for V and 5 bases for J; bases not matched to a gene: 7. DNA of the CDR3: TGTGCCAGCAGCGTAGGTCCCAGGGGGCTAGAAAACATTCAGTACTTC. The encoded protein is CASSVGPRGLENIQYF.

The chain combines TRBV5-4 with TRBJ2-3, with D unresolved. The CDR3 loop spans 12 amino acids. With 0 bases removed from V and 6 bases from J, the gap between germline ends came to 5 bases. Germline CDR1 is SGHNT and CDR2 is YYREEE (reference sequence). CDR3 protein: CASSLVSDTQYF. For the CDR3, the DNA is TGTGCCAGCAGCTTGGTTTCGGATACGCAGTATTTT.

The chain has TRBV20-1 and TRBJ1-1; the D is unclear. This CDR3 has 12 residues. Germline lookup yields CDR1 DFQATT and CDR2 SNEGSKA (reference sequence). Trimming shortened V by 3 bases and J by 1 base, and 6 bases separated the two germline ends. The CDR3 region has the DNA TGCAGTGCTAGTTGGGAGAACACTGAAGCTTTCTTT. Translating gives CSASWENTEAFF.

There are many counts of this clonotype. V and J are TRBV5-1 and TRBJ2-7; D tentatively reads TRBD1 or TRBD2 (5 bases each). This CDR3 comprises 14 residues. V dropped 4 bases and J dropped 3 bases, with 14 bases sitting between them. Per germline, CDR1 SGHRS and CDR2 YFSETQ. In nucleotides, the CDR3 is TGCGCCAGCAGCGGGAGAGACAGATTCTACGAGCAGTACTTC. Amino acids: CASSGRDRFYEQYF.

The V gene is TRBV5-4, the J gene TRBJ2-5; D is possibly TRBD1 or TRBD2 (6 bases each). V was trimmed by 2 bases and J by 1 base, leaving 12 bases between them. From germline, CDR1 is SGHNT and CDR2 YYREEE (reference sequence). The CDR3 has 15 residues. The CDR3 protein is CASSFWGAAQETQYF. CDR3 DNA: TGTGCCAGCAGCTTTTGGGGGGCTGCCCAAGAGACCCAGTACTTC.

The rearrangement joins TRBV6-2 or TRBV6-3 to TRBJ2-1; 12 nucleotides line up with TRBD2. Germline loops: CDR1 MNHEY, CDR2 SVGEGT. V was clipped by 2 bases and J by 4 bases; unmatched bases: 6. CDR3 length: 17 residues. This chain's CDR3 is CASSYHLTSGGYNEQFF. The CDR3 DNA sequence: TGTGCCAGCAGTTACCATCTGACTAGCGGGGGATACAATGAGCAGTTCTTC.

This clonotype was counted only a few times. This chain connects TRBV20-1 to TRBJ2-1; D is perhaps TRBD2 (5 bases). The CDR3 covers 15 residues. Germline CDR1 is DFQATT and CDR2 is SNEGSKA (reference sequence). The ends were cut back, 6 bases at V and 7 bases at J, with 22 bases in the middle. CDR3 in DNA: TGCAGTGCCCCCCGGGTTACGGGGAATGTTAATGAGCAGTTCTTC. Protein product: CSAPRVTGNVNEQFF.